These T cell receptor beta chains were read from a single sample in a study of T cells in tumors after PD-1 blockade. Produced via immunoSEQ multiplex PCR; TCRdb's table is partial and in-frame only. The sample carries 50,000 to 75,000 clones, roughly 70% recorded once. The sample consisted of PBMCs, taken after anti-PD-1 treatment. The receptors were sampled from a human donor with basal cell carcinoma. Each CDR3 is given with its conserved first and last residue. D genes are given only for firm matches. Some rows mark clone size as missing; the rest say once, few, many or name a class of expanded clone.

12	TRBD1	TRBV6-5	.	TRBJ2-7	CALGDRTYEQYF
14	.	TRBV30	.	TRBJ2-2	CAWSRRGGSGELFF
14	TRBD2	TRBV18	few	TRBJ2-7	CASSPEAGFVEQYF
15	.	TRBV19	once	TRBJ1-5	CASKVDGANNQPQHF
16	.	TRBV5-6	.	TRBJ1-2	CASSLASRGTNYGYTF
14	TRBD1	TRBV20-1	few	TRBJ1-1	CSASVQGANTEAFF
15	TRBD1	TRBV24-1	.	TRBJ1-5	CATSPGGGDNQPQHF
18	TRBD1	TRBV6-1	.	TRBJ1-6	CASSEIGQASSYNSPLHF
13	TRBD1	TRBV5-1	.	TRBJ1-2	CASSLGTGGGYTF
15	.	TRBV28	.	TRBJ1-1	CASSPLQGRGTEAFF
17	TRBD2	TRBV29-1	.	TRBJ2-1	CSVEGGGGGAPYNEQFF
12	.	TRBV4-1	.	TRBJ2-6	CASSQGANVLTF
17	TRBD2	TRBV19	once	TRBJ2-3	CASSMLRTSAPADTQYF
15	TRBD1	TRBV4-1	.	TRBJ1-1	CASKGTGGRLAEAFF
16	TRBD1	TRBV6-1	.	TRBJ2-7	CASSVGPGQGSYEQYF
17	.	TRBV19	.	TRBJ2-3	CASSRSSAGGDTDTQYF
19	TRBD1	TRBV7-6	.	TRBJ1-3	CASSLVGTGGAGSGNTIYF
12	TRBD2	TRBV5-1	.	TRBJ2-4	CASSLDRGDSYF
17	TRBD2	TRBV5-1	.	TRBJ2-1	CASSSQSRAGGPNEQFF
16	TRBD1	TRBV5-4	.	TRBJ1-5	CASSLGGGGGNQPQHF